This TCR beta chain was documented in a study of neurological immune-mediated disorders. The CDR3 totals 15 residues. Losses at the gene ends were 5 bases for V and 5 bases for J; bases not matched to a gene: 6. CDR1 is DFQATT, CDR2 SNEGSKA, per germline (reference sequence). Synthesis of cDNA was carried out by template-switch 5'RACE. The reaction used 10-nucleotide random UMIs. TCRdb re-derived calls from the 5' RACE reads in MiXCR, one entry per CDR3 protein. The sample shows 55,000 to 75,000 distinct CDR3 sequences, roughly 5% of them seen only once. The sample consisted of PBMCs. The sequence was obtained from a woman aged 30 to 39 with multiple sclerosis. The genes are TRBV20-1 and TRBJ2-3; 14 bases line up with TRBD2. For the CDR3, the DNA is TGCAGTGCTCGAGGGACTAGCGGGAGTGAAGATACGCAGTATTTT. The encoded protein is CSARGTSGSEDTQYF.